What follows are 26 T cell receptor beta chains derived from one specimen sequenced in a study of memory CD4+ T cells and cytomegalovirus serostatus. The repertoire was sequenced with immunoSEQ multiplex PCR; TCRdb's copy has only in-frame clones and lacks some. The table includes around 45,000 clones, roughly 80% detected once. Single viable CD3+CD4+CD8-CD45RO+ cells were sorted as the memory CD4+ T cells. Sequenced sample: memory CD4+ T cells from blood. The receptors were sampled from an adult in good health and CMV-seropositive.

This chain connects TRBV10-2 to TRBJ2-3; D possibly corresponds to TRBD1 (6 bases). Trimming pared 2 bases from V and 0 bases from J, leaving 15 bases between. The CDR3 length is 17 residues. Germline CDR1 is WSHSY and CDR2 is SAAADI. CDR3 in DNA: TGCGCCAGCAGTGAGCCACCTACTAGGGGGAGCACAGATACGCAGTATTTT. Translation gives CASSEPPTRGSTDTQYF.

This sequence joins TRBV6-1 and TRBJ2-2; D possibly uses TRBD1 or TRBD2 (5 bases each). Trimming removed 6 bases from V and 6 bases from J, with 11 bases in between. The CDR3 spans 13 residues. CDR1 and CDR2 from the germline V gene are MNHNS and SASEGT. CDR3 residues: CASSDEGSGELFF. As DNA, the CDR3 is TGTGCCAGCAGCGATGAGGGGTCCGGGGAGCTGTTTTTT.

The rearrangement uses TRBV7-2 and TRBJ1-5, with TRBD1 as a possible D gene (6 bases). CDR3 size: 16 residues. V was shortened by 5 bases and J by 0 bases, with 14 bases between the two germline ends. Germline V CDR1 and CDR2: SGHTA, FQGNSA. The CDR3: CASSHRTVYSNQPQHF. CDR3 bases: TGTGCCAGCAGCCACCGGACAGTTTATAGCAATCAGCCCCAGCATTTT.

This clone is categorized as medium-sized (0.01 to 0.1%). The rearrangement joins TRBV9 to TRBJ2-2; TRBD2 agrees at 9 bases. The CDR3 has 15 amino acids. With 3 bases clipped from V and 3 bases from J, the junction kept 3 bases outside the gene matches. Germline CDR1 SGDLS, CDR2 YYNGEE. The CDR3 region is CASSARTSDTGELFF. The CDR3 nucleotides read TGTGCCAGCAGCGCCCGGACTAGCGACACCGGGGAGCTGTTTTTT.

Written as DNA, the CDR3 is TGCAGCGGGGGGCCGGGACACACCTATGGCTACACCTTC. Translation: CSGGPGHTYGYTF. J is TRBJ1-2 and V is TRBV29-1, with D possibly being TRBD1 (6 bases). This CDR3 is 13 amino acids long. Germline V lookup: CDR1 SQVTM, CDR2 ANQGSEA. Trimming removed 7 bases from V and 4 bases from J, with 16 bases in between.

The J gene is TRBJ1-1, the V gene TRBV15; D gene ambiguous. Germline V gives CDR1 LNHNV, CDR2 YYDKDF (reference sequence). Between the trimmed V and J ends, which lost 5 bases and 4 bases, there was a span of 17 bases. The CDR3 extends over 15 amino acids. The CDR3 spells CATSSRAFTGTEAFF. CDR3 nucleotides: TGTGCCACCAGCTCCCGGGCCTTTACCGGCACTGAAGCTTTCTTT.

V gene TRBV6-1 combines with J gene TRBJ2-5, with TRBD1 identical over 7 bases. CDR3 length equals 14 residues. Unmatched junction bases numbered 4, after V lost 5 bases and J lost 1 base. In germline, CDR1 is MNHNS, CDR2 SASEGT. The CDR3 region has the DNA TGTGCCAGCAGTCCCGACAGGGCCCAAGAGACCCAGTACTTC. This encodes CASSPDRAQETQYF.

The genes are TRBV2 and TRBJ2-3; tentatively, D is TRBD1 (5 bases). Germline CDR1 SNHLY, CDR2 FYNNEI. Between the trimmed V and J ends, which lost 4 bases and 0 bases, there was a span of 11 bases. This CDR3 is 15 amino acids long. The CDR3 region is CASSVTVLSTDTQYF. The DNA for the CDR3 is TGTGCCAGCAGTGTGACAGTTCTGAGCACAGATACGCAGTATTTT. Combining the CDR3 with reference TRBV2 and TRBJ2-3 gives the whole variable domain EPEVTQTPSHQVTQMGQEVILRCVPISNHLYFYWYRQILGQKVEFLVSFYNNEISEKSEIFDDQFSVERPDGSNFTLKIRSTKLEDSAMYFCASSVTVLSTDTQYFGPGTRLTVL.

The CDR3 nucleotides read TGTGCCAGCAGTGAAGGGGATAGCGTGGATACGCAGTATTTT. Protein sequence: CASSEGDSVDTQYF. The chain links TRBV6-1 to TRBJ2-3, with D tentatively TRBD2 (5 bases). Germline V gene lookup returns CDR1 MNHNS and CDR2 SASEGT. The CDR3 loop spans 14 amino acids. Trimming removed 1 base from V and 6 bases from J, with 11 bases in between.

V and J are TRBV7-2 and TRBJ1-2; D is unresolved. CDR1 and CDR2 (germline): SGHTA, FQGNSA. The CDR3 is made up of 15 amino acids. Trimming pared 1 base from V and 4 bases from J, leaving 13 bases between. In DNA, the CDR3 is TGTGCCAGCAGCTTAGACCCCAGGTTCACCTATGGCTACACCTTC. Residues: CASSLDPRFTYGYTF.

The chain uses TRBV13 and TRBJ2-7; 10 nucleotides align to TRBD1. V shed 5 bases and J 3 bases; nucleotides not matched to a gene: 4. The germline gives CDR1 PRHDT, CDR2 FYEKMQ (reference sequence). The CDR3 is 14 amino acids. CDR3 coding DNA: TGTGCCAGCAGCGGACGGGACAGGGGCTACGAGCAGTACTTC. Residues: CASSGRDRGYEQYF.

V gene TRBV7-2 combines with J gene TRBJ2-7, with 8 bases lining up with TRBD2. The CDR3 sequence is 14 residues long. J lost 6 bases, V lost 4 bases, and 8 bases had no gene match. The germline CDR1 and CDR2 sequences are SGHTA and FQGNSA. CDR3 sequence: CASSSQTGTSEQYF. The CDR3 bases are TGTGCCAGCAGCTCACAGACCGGGACTAGCGAGCAGTACTTC. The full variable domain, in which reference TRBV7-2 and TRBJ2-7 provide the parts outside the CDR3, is GAGVSQSPSNKVTEKGKDVELRCDPISGHTALYWYRQSLGQGLEFLIYFQGNSAPDKSGLPSDRFSAERTGGSVSTLTIQRTQQEDSAVYLCASSSQTGTSEQYFGPGTRLTVT.

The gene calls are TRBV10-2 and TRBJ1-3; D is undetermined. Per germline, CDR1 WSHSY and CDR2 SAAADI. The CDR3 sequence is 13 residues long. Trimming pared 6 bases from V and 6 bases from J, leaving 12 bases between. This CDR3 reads CASSPSAENTIYF. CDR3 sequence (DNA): TGCGCCAGCAGCCCCTCCGCGGAAAACACCATATATTTT.

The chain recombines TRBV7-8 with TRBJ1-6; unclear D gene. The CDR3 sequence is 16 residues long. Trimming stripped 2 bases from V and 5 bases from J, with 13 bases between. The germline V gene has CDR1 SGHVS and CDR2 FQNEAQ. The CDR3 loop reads CASSLTGLPDNSPLHF. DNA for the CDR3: TGTGCCAGCAGCTTAACGGGATTGCCTGATAATTCACCCCTCCACTTT.

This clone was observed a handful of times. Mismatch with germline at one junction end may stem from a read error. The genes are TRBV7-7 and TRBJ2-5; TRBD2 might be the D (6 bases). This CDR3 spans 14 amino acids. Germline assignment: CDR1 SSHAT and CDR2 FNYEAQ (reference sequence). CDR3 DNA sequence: TGTGCTAGCAGCCTAAGGAGGGATGGGGAGACCCAGTACTTC. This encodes CASSLRRDGETQYF.

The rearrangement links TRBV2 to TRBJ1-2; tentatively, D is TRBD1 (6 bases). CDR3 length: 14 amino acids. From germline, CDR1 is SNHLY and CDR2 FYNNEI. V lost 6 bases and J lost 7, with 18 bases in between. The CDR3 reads CASRGTDRLGGYTF. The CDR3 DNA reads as TGTGCCAGCAGGGGTACCGACAGGTTGGGTGGCTACACCTTC.

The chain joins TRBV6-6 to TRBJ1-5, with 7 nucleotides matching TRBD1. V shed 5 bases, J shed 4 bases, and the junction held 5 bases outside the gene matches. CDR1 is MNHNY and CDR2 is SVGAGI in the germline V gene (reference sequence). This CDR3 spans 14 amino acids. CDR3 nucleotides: TGTGCCAGCAGTACGGGACAGCCTAATCAGCCCCAGCATTTT. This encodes CASSTGQPNQPQHF.

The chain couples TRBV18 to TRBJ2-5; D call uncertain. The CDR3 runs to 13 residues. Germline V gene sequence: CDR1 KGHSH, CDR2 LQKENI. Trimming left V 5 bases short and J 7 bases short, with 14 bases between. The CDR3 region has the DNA TGTGCCAGCTCAGGTTCGACGGGTCGGACCCAGTACTTC. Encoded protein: CASSGSTGRTQYF. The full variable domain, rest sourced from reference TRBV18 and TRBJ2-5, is NAGVMQNPRHLVRRRGQEARLRCSPMKGHSHVYWYRQLPEEGLKFMVYLQKENIIDESGMPKERFSAEFPKEGPSILRIQQVVRGDSAAYFCASSGSTGRTQYFGPGTRLLVL.

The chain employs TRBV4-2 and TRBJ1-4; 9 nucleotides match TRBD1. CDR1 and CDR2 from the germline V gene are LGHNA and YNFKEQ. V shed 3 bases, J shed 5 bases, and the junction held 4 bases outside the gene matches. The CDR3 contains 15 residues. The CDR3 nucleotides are TGTGCCAGCAGCCAGATCACAGGGGGCAATGAAAAACTGTTTTTT. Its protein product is CASSQITGGNEKLFF.

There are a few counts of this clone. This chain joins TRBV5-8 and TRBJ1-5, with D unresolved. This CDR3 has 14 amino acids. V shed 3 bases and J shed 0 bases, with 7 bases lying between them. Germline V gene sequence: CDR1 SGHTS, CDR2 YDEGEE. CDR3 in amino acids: CASSSEYSNQPQHF. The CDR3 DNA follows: TGTGCCAGCAGCTCGGAGTATAGCAATCAGCCCCAGCATTTT.

The CDR3 region is CSVSTGRNQPQHF. In DNA form, the CDR3 reads TGCAGCGTCTCGACAGGACGGAATCAGCCCCAGCATTTT. The chain recombines TRBV29-1 with TRBJ1-5; a weak D match, TRBD1 (6 bases). The CDR3 contains 13 residues. Trimming removed 6 bases from V and 4 bases from J, with 13 bases in between. The V gene's germline CDR1 is SQVTM and CDR2 ANQGSEA.

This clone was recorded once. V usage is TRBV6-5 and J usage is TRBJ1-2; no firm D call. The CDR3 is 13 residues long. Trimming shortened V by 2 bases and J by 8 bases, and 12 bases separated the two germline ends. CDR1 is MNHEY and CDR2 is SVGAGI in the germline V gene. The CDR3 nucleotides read TGTGCCAGCAGTTACAGGTCTCACGGCGGCTACACCTTC. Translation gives CASSYRSHGGYTF.

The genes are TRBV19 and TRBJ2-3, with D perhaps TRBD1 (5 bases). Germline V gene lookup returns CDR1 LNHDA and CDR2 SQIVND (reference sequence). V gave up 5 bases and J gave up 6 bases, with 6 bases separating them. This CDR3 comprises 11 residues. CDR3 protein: CASSAGDTQYF. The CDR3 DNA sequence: TGTGCCAGTAGTGCAGGGGATACGCAGTATTTT.

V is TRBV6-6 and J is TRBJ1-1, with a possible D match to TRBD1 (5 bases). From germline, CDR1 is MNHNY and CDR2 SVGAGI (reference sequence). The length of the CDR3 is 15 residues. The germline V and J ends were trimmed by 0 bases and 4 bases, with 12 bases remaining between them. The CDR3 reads CASSYSQGWGTEAFF. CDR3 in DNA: TGTGCCAGCAGTTACTCTCAGGGTTGGGGCACTGAAGCTTTCTTT.

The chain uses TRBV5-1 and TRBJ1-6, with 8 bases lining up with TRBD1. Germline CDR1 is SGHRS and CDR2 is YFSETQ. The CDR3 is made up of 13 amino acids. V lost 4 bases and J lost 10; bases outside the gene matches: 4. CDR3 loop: CASSPDRESPLHF. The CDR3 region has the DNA TGCGCCAGCAGCCCGGACAGGGAATCACCCCTCCACTTT.

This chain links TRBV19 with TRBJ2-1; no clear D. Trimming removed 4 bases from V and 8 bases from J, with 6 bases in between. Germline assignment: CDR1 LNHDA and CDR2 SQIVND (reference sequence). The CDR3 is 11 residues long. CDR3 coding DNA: TGTGCCAGTAGTAGGTGGGATGAGCAGTTCTTC. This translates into CASSRWDEQFF.